The clone carrying this T cell receptor (beta chain) was recorded many times. The data are from a study of T cell repertoires in cytomegalovirus infection. CDR3 length: 16 amino acids. In germline, CDR1 is MNHNS, CDR2 SASEGT. The V and J ends lost 4 bases and 0 bases respectively, with 12 bases between them. TCRdb re-called the reads through MiXCR, storing one row per CDR3 protein. The table includes roughly 320,000 distinct CDR3 sequences, more than 9% detected once. The material sequenced was PBMCs. This TCR came from a human donor in good health (CMV status not recorded). Some clones in this sample may be carry-over from other donors' samples. This chain uses TRBV6-1 with TRBJ1-4; D is possibly TRBD1 (5 bases). The CDR3 region is CASSVSGTTTNEKLFF. CDR3 nucleotide sequence: TGTGCCAGCAGTGTTTCAGGGACTACAACTAATGAAAAACTGTTTTTT.